These 13 T cell receptor beta chains came from one sample sequenced in a study of blood T cell repertoires in COVID-19. Here immunoSEQ multiplex PCR was the method, and the copy in TCRdb shows in-frame clones only, minus some. The sample consists of roughly 300,000 clones, roughly 90% of them appearing once. Material: PBMCs or T cells enriched from blood (not recorded which). The receptors here all came from a woman under 40 who had recovered from COVID-19.

The count of this clone is one. The V and J genes are TRBV2 and TRBJ2-7; maybe TRBD1 (5 bases). Germline CDR1 reads SNHLY; CDR2 reads FYNNEI. This CDR3 spans 9 amino acids. Between the trimmed V and J ends, which lost 9 bases and 5 bases, there was a span of 5 bases. This CDR3 is CARGDEQYF. The CDR3 coding sequence is TGTGCCAGAGGGGACGAGCAGTACTTC.

This clone was recorded only once. The chain joins TRBV19 to TRBJ1-2, with D perhaps matching TRBD1 (5 bases). Germline V gene lookup returns CDR1 LNHDA and CDR2 SQIVND (reference sequence). The CDR3 length is 14 residues. Trimming cost V 6 bases and J 5 bases, with 16 bases left between them. The CDR3 nucleotides are TGTGCCAGTAGCCTCGGAGGGGTTGGGTATGGCTACACCTTC. Residues: CASSLGGVGYGYTF.

The chain employs TRBV24-1 and TRBJ1-1; 8 bases are shared with TRBD1. This CDR3 has 13 residues. Germline CDR1 is KGHDR and CDR2 is SFDVKD. V gave up 4 bases and J gave up 7 bases; unmatched junction bases: 4. This CDR3 reads CATSDPDRVEAFF. The CDR3 region has the DNA TGTGCCACCAGTGACCCGGACAGGGTTGAAGCTTTCTTT.

The chain recombines TRBV19 with TRBJ2-7; 7 nucleotides line up with TRBD1. Unmatched junction bases numbered 8, after V lost 2 bases and J lost 4 bases. Germline CDR1 LNHDA, CDR2 SQIVND (reference sequence). This CDR3 contains 15 residues. This chain's CDR3 is CASSIQGNRGYEQYF. In DNA form, the CDR3 reads TGTGCCAGTAGTATACAAGGCAACAGGGGTTACGAGCAGTACTTC.

This clone was recorded at least ten times. The CDR3 DNA sequence: TGTGCCAGCAGCCTCGATGCGTGGACAGGGTCCTACGAGCAGTACTTC. This encodes CASSLDAWTGSYEQYF. The rearrangement joins TRBV14 to TRBJ2-7; 8 bases fit TRBD1. This CDR3 has 16 residues. Germline trimming cut 4 bases from V and 1 base from J; bases unmatched to any gene: 9. CDR1 is SGHDN and CDR2 is FVKESK in the germline V gene.

V usage is TRBV28 and J usage is TRBJ1-1; D perhaps matches TRBD1 (5 bases). The V gene lost 3 bases and the J gene lost 4 bases, with 18 bases spanning the gap. Germline V gene lookup returns CDR1 MDHEN and CDR2 SYDVKM. The CDR3 consists of 16 residues. Written as DNA, the CDR3 is TGTGCCAGCAGTTTCAAGGGGCCCCTAACGGGCACTGAAGCTTTCTTT. Amino acids: CASSFKGPLTGTEAFF.

The V gene is TRBV27, the J gene TRBJ2-7; 8 bases agree with TRBD1. The junction had 12 bases not matched to a gene; V was cut back by 6 bases and J by 2 bases. Germline V gene sequence: CDR1 MNHEY, CDR2 SMNVEV (reference sequence). CDR3 length equals 16 residues. The CDR3 nucleotides are TGTGCCAGCAGCACCCAGGATACAGGGGGGACCTACGAGCAGTACTTC. Translated, it gives CASSTQDTGGTYEQYF.

V usage is TRBV7-9 and J usage is TRBJ2-2; 9 bases are a match to TRBD2. This CDR3 contains 16 residues. The germline gives CDR1 SEHNR, CDR2 FQNEAQ (reference sequence). The V segment lost 3 bases and the J segment 6 bases; nucleotides outside the gene matches: 8. CDR3 in amino acids: CASSFGGGAAAGELFF. Written as DNA, the CDR3 is TGTGCCAGCAGCTTTGGCGGGGGGGCCGCGGCCGGGGAGCTGTTTTTT.

The chain has TRBV4-1 and TRBJ1-6; D unclear. The length of the CDR3 is 15 residues. Germline CDR1 MGHRA, CDR2 YSYEKL. Trimming left V 1 base short and J 0 bases short, with 4 bases between. The CDR3 bases are TGCGCCAGCAGCCAAGCCAACTCCTATAATTCACCCCTCCACTTT. Translating it yields CASSQANSYNSPLHF.

This sequence joins TRBV10-3 and TRBJ2-2, with 8 bases matching TRBD1. Germline assignment: CDR1 ENHRY and CDR2 SYGVKD. Trimming cost V 3 bases and J 4 bases; bases outside gene matches: 1. The CDR3 covers 14 residues. The DNA for the CDR3 is TGTGCCATCAGTGATACAGGGGGCACCGGGGAGCTGTTTTTT. It codes for CAISDTGGTGELFF.

The chain joins TRBV19 to TRBJ1-2, with TRBD1 identical over 7 bases. The CDR3 is made up of 16 amino acids. The germline CDR1 and CDR2 sequences are LNHDA and SQIVND (reference sequence). Trimming cost V 4 bases and J 7 bases; bases outside gene matches: 15. CDR3 residues: CASSTIGTALVGGYTF. In DNA, the CDR3 is TGTGCCAGTAGTACAATAGGGACAGCTTTAGTCGGTGGCTACACCTTC.

In this sample, this clone turned up a few times. V gene TRBV11-2 combines with J gene TRBJ2-2; D gene ambiguous. Trimming removed 1 base from V and 6 bases from J, with 6 bases in between. In germline, CDR1 is SGHAT, CDR2 FQNNGV. This CDR3 has 13 residues. CDR3 loop: CASSLGHPGELFF. Written as DNA, the CDR3 is TGTGCCAGCAGCTTAGGACACCCCGGGGAGCTGTTTTTT.

The chain employs TRBV11-2 and TRBJ1-6, with D possibly being TRBD1 (6 bases). The CDR3 totals 15 residues. V gave up 0 bases and J gave up 9 bases, with 12 bases separating them. Germline CDR1 is SGHAT and CDR2 is FQNNGV. In nucleotides, the CDR3 is TGTGCCAGCAGCTTAGATCCGTCAGGGGTTTCACCCCTCCACTTT. The encoded protein is CASSLDPSGVSPLHF.